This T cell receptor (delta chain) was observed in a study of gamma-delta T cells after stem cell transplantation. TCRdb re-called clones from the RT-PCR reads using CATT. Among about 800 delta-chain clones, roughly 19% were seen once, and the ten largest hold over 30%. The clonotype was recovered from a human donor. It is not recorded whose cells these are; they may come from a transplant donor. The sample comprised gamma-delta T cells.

In DNA, the CDR3 is TGTGCCTGTGACACCGTACCGGGCAACGATAAACTCATCTTT. Its translation is CACDTVPGNDKLIF. This sequence joins TRDV2 and TRDJ1, with D unclear. V lost 0 bases, J lost 4 bases, and 11 bases lay in between. CDR1 is GEAIGNYY, CDR2 EKD, per germline. The CDR3 has 14 amino acids.